This TCR beta chain was documented in a study of post-analysis software for immune sequencing data. Study details: In terms of disease course, relapsing-remitting, secondary progressive and progressive-relapsing multiple sclerosis were included. Whole-study findings and limits: F measure showed strong co-clustering of same-batch samples. Elevated frequency relative to controls characterized roughly five TRBV segments in patients, TRBV5-6, TRBV5-1 and TRBV20-1 among them. A significant reduction in normalized Chao1 diversity was observed in multiple sclerosis patients versus controls.

Per germline, CDR1 SGDLS and CDR2 YYNGEE. The ends lost 2 bases at V and 0 bases at J; junction bases unmatched: 2. CDR3 size: 16 residues. Presence of unique molecular identifiers characterized the TCR beta cDNA libraries. Out of roughly 1 to 11 million T cells, a few hundred thousand cDNA molecules were generated. MiXCR, applied by TCRdb to the PCR reads, yields one record per CDR3 protein. Altogether hundreds of thousands of distinct CDR3 sequences are present, less than 35% being singletons, with the ten largest covering about 0.5%. About this clonotype: The antigen remains undetermined.

Sample: blood. This chain uses TRBV9 with TRBJ2-3; 11 positions agree with TRBD2. The source of this sequence is a girl aged 5-17 years with multiple sclerosis. CDR3 in amino acids: CASSVLAGGSTDTQYF. CDR3 nucleotides: TGTGCCAGCAGCGTTTTAGCGGGAGGGAGCACAGATACGCAGTATTTT.